These 20 T cell receptor beta chains originate from one sample sequenced in a study of cytomegalovirus exposure and HLA in healthy donors. PCR involved 60 Vbeta and 13 Jbeta primers. Data came from immunoSEQ multiplex PCR; TCRdb stores just in-frame clones and leaves some out. The sample carries under 70,000 clones, about two thirds recorded once. The sequencing sample was made of PBMCs. Receptors were obtained from a woman aged 25 to 39 in good health and CMV-seronegative.

The chain joins TRBV14 to TRBJ2-3; 9 bases fit TRBD1. Trimming removed 4 bases from V and 4 bases from J; junction bases left unmatched: 9. The CDR3 has 16 amino acids. Germline assignment: CDR1 SGHDN and CDR2 FVKESK. CDR3 nucleotide sequence: TGTGCCAGCAGCCGGGCGAGGACAGGGGTTTCAGATACGCAGTATTTT. It encodes CASSRARTGVSDTQYF.

This sequence joins TRBV6-5 and TRBJ2-3; no reliable D call. Trimming shortened V by 2 bases and J by 0 bases, and 9 bases separated the two germline ends. The germline V gene encodes CDR1 MNHEY and CDR2 SVGAGI. The CDR3 consists of 15 residues. CDR3 sequence reads: CASSYGVPSTDTQYF. The CDR3 DNA is TGTGCCAGCAGTTACGGAGTCCCAAGCACAGATACGCAGTATTTT.

The chain recombines TRBV7-2 with TRBJ2-1; 10 nucleotides match TRBD2. The trim removed 5 bases at V and 6 bases at J, leaving 10 bases unmatched. This CDR3 contains 16 residues. CDR1 is SGHTA and CDR2 is FQGNSA in the germline V gene. CDR3 protein: CASSTSSGGVPNEQFF. DNA for the CDR3: TGTGCCAGCAGCACTTCTAGCGGGGGCGTACCCAATGAGCAGTTCTTC.

This clone appeared a few times. The genes are TRBV7-3 and TRBJ1-1; D gene uncertain. V gave up 5 bases and J gave up 0 bases, with 7 bases separating them. Germline CDR1 reads SGHTA; CDR2 reads FQGTGA. CDR3 length: 13 residues. DNA for the CDR3: TGTGCCAGCAGCCCGACTGTGAACACTGAAGCTTTCTTT. This encodes CASSPTVNTEAFF.

CDR3 sequence reads: CSASSHNEQFF. In nucleotides, the CDR3 is TGCAGTGCTAGTAGTCACAATGAGCAGTTCTTC. The chain uses TRBV20-1 and TRBJ2-1; D is uncertain. This CDR3 has 11 amino acids. V lost 3 bases and J 5 bases, leaving 5 bases between the germline ends. In germline, CDR1 is DFQATT, CDR2 SNEGSKA (reference sequence).

With regard to this clone: The germline gene is not matched at one end of the junction; a read error may be the cause. The chain recombines TRBV5-6 with TRBJ2-7, with 7 bases that match TRBD1. The germline gives CDR1 SGHDT, CDR2 YYEEEE. The CDR3 has 14 amino acids. DNA for the CDR3: TGTGCCAGCAGCCCCGGGACAGCAGGATACGAGCAGTCCTTC. Its protein is CASSPGTAGYEQSF.

This clone was recorded a few times. The CDR3 nucleotides read TGTGCCAGCAGAGCAGGGGGCTTAGTGAATGAGCAGTTCTTC. Translating gives CASRAGGLVNEQFF. The rearrangement joins TRBV6-6 to TRBJ2-1, with 8 bases fitting TRBD1. Germline-derived CDR1 and CDR2 are MNHNY and SVGAGI (reference sequence). This CDR3 spans 14 amino acids. Losses at the gene ends were 6 bases for V and 7 bases for J; bases not matched to a gene: 8.

This clone turned up a few times. CDR3 residues: CASSAATSGYGYTF. CDR3 sequence (DNA): TGCGCCAGCAGCGCGGCAACGAGCGGCTATGGCTACACCTTC. V is TRBV5-1 and J is TRBJ1-2; no clear D. CDR3 length equals 14 residues. Trimming took 4 bases from V and 4 from J, leaving 14 bases between them. Germline values: CDR1 SGHRS, CDR2 YFSETQ.

The chain combines TRBV5-5 with TRBJ2-3; D remains unclear. V lost 0 bases and J 1 base, leaving 6 bases between the germline ends. Germline values: CDR1 SGHKS, CDR2 YYEKEE (reference sequence). The length of the CDR3 is 14 residues. CDR3: CASSLGLRTDTQYF. The CDR3 nucleotides are TGTGCCAGCAGCTTGGGACTCCGCACAGATACGCAGTATTTT.

The rearrangement uses TRBV27 and TRBJ2-5; weak D call: TRBD1 (6 bases). Germline V lookup: CDR1 MNHEY, CDR2 SMNVEV (reference sequence). CDR3 length: 13 amino acids. V was clipped by 3 bases and J by 4 bases, with 9 bases between them. CDR3 protein: CASSLQGRETQYF. CDR3 bases: TGTGCCAGCAGTTTGCAGGGGAGAGAGACCCAGTACTTC.

This clone has only a few counts. V gene TRBV2 combines with J gene TRBJ1-6, with TRBD1 matching over 8 bases. Germline values: CDR1 SNHLY, CDR2 FYNNEI. The CDR3 spans 14 residues. Trimming removed 6 bases from V and 10 bases from J; junction bases left unmatched: 8. The CDR3 nucleotides are TGTGCCAGCAGCTCCGACAGGGGCTTCTCACCCCTCCACTTT. Residues: CASSSDRGFSPLHF.

V is TRBV18 and J is TRBJ1-2; 12 bases agree with TRBD1. Trimming removed 4 bases from V and 7 bases from J; junction bases left unmatched: 10. Per germline, CDR1 KGHSH and CDR2 LQKENI. The CDR3 has 16 residues. As DNA, the CDR3 is TGTGCCAGCTCACAAATTCCGGGACAGGGGGCAAGTGGCTACACCTTC. Translating gives CASSQIPGQGASGYTF.

The chain links TRBV28 to TRBJ2-7; D gene ambiguous. Germline V gene sequence: CDR1 MDHEN, CDR2 SYDVKM. The CDR3 has 10 residues. The ends were cut back, 7 bases at V and 4 bases at J, with 5 bases in the middle. The CDR3 here is CASILYEQYF. CDR3 DNA: TGTGCCAGCATCCTATACGAGCAGTACTTC.

This clone was counted a single time. This sample includes further DNA sequences coding for the same CDR3. This chain connects TRBV7-2 to TRBJ1-6; 8 bases match TRBD1. The CDR3 sequence is 15 residues long. V lost 1 base to trimming and J lost 10 bases; unmatched junction nucleotides: 6. Per germline, CDR1 SGHTA and CDR2 FQGNSA. DNA of the CDR3: TGTGCCAGCAGCTTAGGGGGCAGGGGGCTCTCACCCCTCCACTTT. This translates into CASSLGGRGLSPLHF.

A remark on this clone: An end of the junction differs from the germline gene, which may be a read error. This sequence joins TRBV6-6 and TRBJ1-1; D might be TRBD1 (5 bases). This CDR3 is built from 15 residues. The V gene's germline CDR1 is MNHNY and CDR2 SVGAGI (reference sequence). The CDR3 nucleotides read TGTGCCATCAGTGATCCAGGGAGGATGAACACTGAAGCTTTCTTT. Translating it yields CAISDPGRMNTEAFF.

V is TRBV12-5 and J is TRBJ1-6; a possible D gene is TRBD1 (6 bases). V was shortened by 5 bases and J by 0 bases, with 11 bases between the two germline ends. Looked up from germline, CDR1 is LGHNT and CDR2 is FRNRAP. This CDR3 comprises 16 residues. The CDR3 here is CASGSTGSSYNSPLHF. In nucleotides, the CDR3 is TGTGCTAGTGGTAGCACAGGGAGCTCCTATAATTCACCCCTCCACTTT.

This chain uses TRBV11-2 with TRBJ2-3; D is possibly TRBD1 (6 bases). The CDR3 loop spans 14 amino acids. The V gene's germline CDR1 is SGHAT and CDR2 FQNNGV. With 0 bases removed from V and 3 bases from J, the gap between germline ends came to 7 bases. The CDR3 is CASSLDRGTDTQYF. The CDR3 coding sequence is TGTGCCAGCAGCTTAGATAGGGGGACAGATACGCAGTATTTT. The full variable domain, with the rest looked up from reference TRBV11-2 and TRBJ2-3, is EAGVAQSPRYKIIEKRQSVAFWCNPISGHATLYWYQQILGQGPKLLIQFQNNGVVDDSQLPKDRFSAERLKGVDSTLKIQPAKLEDSAVYLCASSLDRGTDTQYFGPGTRLTVL.

Details on this clone: Other DNA sequences in the same sample also yield this CDR3. The genes are TRBV5-5 and TRBJ1-2, with D possibly TRBD1 on 6 matching bases. V shed 2 bases and J shed 4 bases, with 9 bases lying between them. Germline CDR1 and CDR2: SGHKS and YYEKEE (reference sequence). The CDR3 extends over 13 amino acids. The CDR3 sequence: CASSLEQGYGYTF. CDR3 DNA: TGTGCCAGCAGCTTAGAACAGGGCTATGGCTACACCTTC.

The rearrangement links TRBV5-1 to TRBJ1-2; the match to TRBD1 covers 7 bases. Germline loops: CDR1 SGHRS, CDR2 YFSETQ. The length of the CDR3 is 15 residues. J was trimmed by 7 bases and V by 4 bases; bases with no gene match: 13. This chain's CDR3 is CASSPDLTGRIGYTF. The DNA of the CDR3 is TGCGCCAGCAGCCCAGATTTGACAGGGAGGATTGGCTACACCTTC.

V is TRBV29-1 and J is TRBJ2-7, with a tentative D call TRBD2 (6 bases). This CDR3 region has 11 residues. Per germline, CDR1 SQVTM and CDR2 ANQGSEA. V gave up 1 base and J gave up 12 bases, with 13 bases separating them. This chain's CDR3 is CSVEGGGAVYF. Written as DNA, the CDR3 is TGCAGCGTTGAAGGTGGAGGGGCTGTGTACTTC.